Following are 32 T cell receptor beta chains from one sample sequenced in a study of shared clonotypes between healthy human individuals. Sequenced by immunoSEQ multiplex PCR; TCRdb stores in-frame clones only, minus some. The sample has 2 million to 2.5 million clones; approximately 95% are singletons. Sequencing was carried out using naive CD4+ T cells from PBMCs. Subset of the sample: CD45RA+ positively selected. These receptors originate from a man aged 18 to 30 in good health. Some clones in this sample may be carry-over from other donors' samples.

As regards this clone: This specimen includes other DNA sequences encoding the same CDR3. V usage is TRBV28 and J usage is TRBJ2-7; D remains ambiguous. CDR3 length equals 13 residues. Trimming removed 2 bases from V and 3 bases from J, with 8 bases in between. CDR1 is MDHEN and CDR2 is SYDVKM in the germline V gene. This CDR3 reads CASSLGRVYEQYF. DNA of the CDR3: TGTGCCAGCAGTTTAGGGCGAGTCTACGAGCAGTACTTC. Based on the CDR3 plus reference TRBV28 and TRBJ2-7, the full variable domain is DVKVTQSSRYLVKRTGEKVFLECVQDMDHENMFWYRQDPGLGLRLIYFSYDVKMKEKGDIPEGYSVSREKKERFSLILESASTNQTSMYLCASSLGRVYEQYFGPGTRLTVT.

The chain joins TRBV5-5 to TRBJ2-2; D gene ambiguous. Between the trimmed V and J ends, which lost 1 base and 1 base, there was a span of 14 bases. CDR3 length: 17 residues. CDR1 SGHKS and CDR2 YYEKEE come from the germline V gene (reference sequence). CDR3 nucleotide sequence: TGTGCCAGCAGCTTGACGCCTGTTGAGAGGAACACCGGGGAGCTGTTTTTT. Residues: CASSLTPVERNTGELFF.

The chain joins TRBV5-6 to TRBJ2-5; 9 bases align to TRBD2. With 4 bases clipped from V and 2 bases from J, the junction kept 18 bases outside the gene matches. The germline gives CDR1 SGHDT, CDR2 YYEEEE. CDR3 length equals 19 residues. CDR3 loop: CASSPRGRRASGVQETQYF. The CDR3 region has the DNA TGTGCCAGCAGCCCGAGGGGCAGGCGGGCTAGCGGGGTACAAGAGACCCAGTACTTC.

The chain recombines TRBV18 with TRBJ2-2, with TRBD1 matching over 10 bases. V lost 3 bases to trimming and J lost 3 bases; unmatched junction nucleotides: 4. CDR1 KGHSH and CDR2 LQKENI come from the germline V gene. This CDR3 contains 16 residues. The CDR3 DNA reads as TGTGCCAGCTCACCGCAGACAGGGGGCCACACCGGGGAGCTGTTTTTT. Protein sequence: CASSPQTGGHTGELFF.

This chain links TRBV5-6 with TRBJ1-1; 7 bases map to TRBD1. With 4 bases clipped from V and 6 bases from J, the junction kept 15 bases outside the gene matches. Germline CDR1 reads SGHDT; CDR2 reads YYEEEE. The CDR3 loop spans 16 amino acids. CDR3 sequence reads: CASSPNGRGRWAEAFF. The CDR3 nucleotides are TGTGCCAGCAGCCCGAACGGAAGGGGGCGGTGGGCTGAAGCTTTCTTT.

In DNA, the CDR3 is TGTGCCAGCAGCTTGGCCACTGGGGGGTGGACTGAAGCTTTCTTT. Translated: CASSLATGGWTEAFF. The chain is built from TRBV5-4 and TRBJ1-1; TRBD1 is a possible D gene (5 bases). The CDR3 has 15 residues. The V gene lost 0 bases and the J gene lost 5 bases, with 14 bases spanning the gap. The germline gives CDR1 SGHNT, CDR2 YYREEE (reference sequence).

This rearrangement joins TRBV6-5 to TRBJ2-3; 8 bases match TRBD2. The CDR3 is 15 residues long. The trim removed 2 bases at V and 8 bases at J, leaving 9 bases unmatched. Germline loops: CDR1 MNHEY, CDR2 SVGAGI. In DNA, the CDR3 is TGTGCCAGCAGTTACCCCGGGAGGGCCAGCGGTACGCAGTATTTT. This gives the protein CASSYPGRASGTQYF.

The CDR3 region is CASCDNSNTEAFF. For the CDR3, the DNA is TGCGCCAGCTGCGACAATTCGAACACTGAAGCTTTCTTT. The chain uses TRBV5-1 and TRBJ1-1; no firm D call. The CDR3 covers 13 residues. Germline V gives CDR1 SGHRS, CDR2 YFSETQ. The V gene lost 7 bases and the J gene lost 1 base, with 11 bases spanning the gap. Combining the CDR3 with reference TRBV5-1 and TRBJ1-1 gives the whole variable domain KAGVTQTPRYLIKTRGQQVTLSCSPISGHRSVSWYQQTPGQGLQFLFEYFSETQRNKGNFPGRFSGRQFSNSRSEMNVSTLELGDSALYLCASCDNSNTEAFFGQGTRLTVV.

The rearrangement links TRBV18 to TRBJ1-2, with D possibly being TRBD1 (6 bases). V shed 0 bases and J shed 0 bases, with 14 bases lying between them. CDR3 length: 17 amino acids. The V gene's germline CDR1 is KGHSH and CDR2 LQKENI. The CDR3 loop reads CASSPPAGQFTNYGYTF. CDR3 DNA: TGTGCCAGCTCACCACCGGCTGGACAGTTCACTAACTATGGCTACACCTTC.

This chain links TRBV7-3 with TRBJ2-3; the D gene is possibly TRBD1 (5 bases). In germline, CDR1 is SGHTA, CDR2 FQGTGA. With 2 bases removed from V and 5 bases from J, the gap between germline ends came to 11 bases. The CDR3 contains 14 residues. The CDR3 reads CASSLLGPGDTQYF. In nucleotides, the CDR3 is TGTGCCAGCAGCTTATTGGGGCCGGGAGATACGCAGTATTTT.

This clone has just one count. This rearrangement joins TRBV6-5 to TRBJ2-1; 7 positions match TRBD1. The CDR3 runs to 14 residues. Per the germline V gene, CDR1 is MNHEY and CDR2 is SVGAGI. J was trimmed by 5 bases and V by 6 bases; bases with no gene match: 7. CDR3 sequence (DNA): TGTGCCAGCAGCCACAGGGGCCGAAACAATGAGCAGTTCTTC. Amino acids: CASSHRGRNNEQFF.

This clone was seen only once. This chain joins TRBV4-1 and TRBJ1-5; no clear D. Germline V gene lookup returns CDR1 MGHRA and CDR2 YSYEKL. This CDR3 is built from 16 residues. Trimming shortened V by 0 bases and J by 6 bases, and 15 bases separated the two germline ends. The CDR3 region has the DNA TGCGCCAGCAGCCAAGAAGTAAGTGGGTATGCTCAGCCCCAGCATTTT. Its translation: CASSQEVSGYAQPQHF.

V usage is TRBV19 and J usage is TRBJ1-4, with D unclear. The ends were cut back, 6 bases at V and 0 bases at J, with 11 bases in the middle. Germline V gives CDR1 LNHDA, CDR2 SQIVND (reference sequence). The CDR3 length is 15 residues. For the CDR3, the DNA is TGTGCCAGTAGGCAGACACCGGCAACTAATGAAAAACTGTTTTTT. This translates into CASRQTPATNEKLFF.

The chain couples TRBV4-1 to TRBJ1-5, with D maybe TRBD1 (5 bases). CDR3 size: 14 residues. Germline-derived CDR1 and CDR2 are MGHRA and YSYEKL. V shed 3 bases and J shed 9 bases, with 15 bases lying between them. The CDR3 DNA is TGCGCCAGCAGCCAGGGCCAGGGTGTAGGGCCCCAGCATTTT. This translates into CASSQGQGVGPQHF.

The CDR3 DNA reads TGTGCCTGGAGTGTAATCAGTAGCACCGGGGAGCTGTTTTTT. It encodes CAWSVISSTGELFF. The gene calls are TRBV30 and TRBJ2-2; D unresolved. The V and J ends lost 0 bases and 4 bases respectively, with 9 bases between them. Germline V CDR1 and CDR2: GTSNPN, SVGIG (reference sequence). The length of the CDR3 is 14 residues. The whole variable domain, remainder taken from reference TRBV30 and TRBJ2-2, is SQTIHQWPATLVQPVGSPLSLECTVEGTSNPNLYWYRQAAGRGLQLLFYSVGIGQISSEVPQNLSASRPQDRQFILSSKKLLLSDSGFYLCAWSVISSTGELFFGEGSRLTVL.

The V gene is TRBV19, the J gene TRBJ1-2; the D is unclear. This CDR3 comprises 16 residues. V lost 9 bases and J lost 3, with 23 bases in between. Looked up from germline, CDR1 is LNHDA and CDR2 is SQIVND (reference sequence). The CDR3 DNA is TGTGCCAGCATTGCCGGCATAGGACGGGAAGACTATGGCTACACCTTC. Its protein product is CASIAGIGREDYGYTF.

This sequence joins TRBV7-6 and TRBJ2-7, with 7 bases fitting TRBD2. Germline trimming cut 5 bases from V and 2 bases from J; bases unmatched to any gene: 9. The germline gives CDR1 SGHVS, CDR2 FNYEAQ. CDR3 length: 15 residues. The CDR3 region is CASSPGLAAPYEQYF. The CDR3 coding sequence is TGTGCCAGCAGCCCGGGGCTAGCGGCCCCCTACGAGCAGTACTTC.

The chain recombines TRBV5-8 with TRBJ2-3; 7 bases fit TRBD2. V lost 2 bases, J lost 4 bases, and 10 bases stayed unmatched. Germline V CDR1 and CDR2: SGHTS, YDEGEE. CDR3 size: 16 residues. This CDR3 is CASSFGDGRRPDTQYF. Written as DNA, the CDR3 is TGTGCCAGCAGCTTTGGGGACGGGAGGAGACCAGATACGCAGTATTTT.

The CDR3 loop is CASSRQAREKLFF. The CDR3 DNA sequence: TGTGCCAGCAGCCGACAGGCTCGCGAAAAACTGTTTTTT. The chain carries TRBV14 and TRBJ1-4, with D possibly matching TRBD1 (6 bases). Deletions cut 4 bases from V and 8 bases from J, with 11 bases between. Germline loops: CDR1 SGHDN, CDR2 FVKESK. This CDR3 has 13 residues.

V usage is TRBV27 and J usage is TRBJ2-7; D call uncertain. The germline V and J ends were trimmed by 9 bases and 2 bases, with 11 bases remaining between them. CDR1 is MNHEY and CDR2 is SMNVEV in the germline V gene (reference sequence). This CDR3 is built from 12 residues. This chain's CDR3 is CARINTTYEQYF. The CDR3 region has the DNA TGTGCCAGGATAAATACGACCTACGAGCAGTACTTC.

The V and J genes are TRBV30 and TRBJ2-2; D remains ambiguous. This CDR3 comprises 14 residues. V lost 1 base and J 7 bases, leaving 13 bases between the germline ends. Germline V gene lookup returns CDR1 GTSNPN and CDR2 SVGIG (reference sequence). In nucleotides, the CDR3 is TGTGCCTGGAGTGCAACCACATTGTTCGGGGAGCTGTTTTTT. This encodes CAWSATTLFGELFF. The complete variable domain, with remaining parts taken from reference TRBV30 and TRBJ2-2, reads SQTIHQWPATLVQPVGSPLSLECTVEGTSNPNLYWYRQAAGRGLQLLFYSVGIGQISSEVPQNLSASRPQDRQFILSSKKLLLSDSGFYLCAWSATTLFGELFFGEGSRLTVL.

The chain employs TRBV10-1 and TRBJ1-5, with a weak D call TRBD1 (6 bases). CDR1 and CDR2 (germline): WNHNN, SYGVQD (reference sequence). The CDR3 runs to 14 residues. V lost 0 bases and J lost 3, with 6 bases in between. The DNA of the CDR3 is TGCGCCAGCAGTGAGTCGGGGGCCAATCAGCCCCAGCATTTT. Its translation: CASSESGANQPQHF.

The chain is built from TRBV11-3 and TRBJ2-2, with TRBD1 as a possible D gene (6 bases). V was pared by 7 bases and J by 7 bases, with 16 bases between. There are 14 residues in the CDR3. Per germline, CDR1 SGHNT and CDR2 YENEEA. The CDR3 DNA reads as TGTGCCAGCAACCAAGGGGGTCCTGGCGGGGAGCTGTTTTTT. Protein: CASNQGGPGGELFF.

This clone is a singleton in its sample. The gene calls are TRBV6-1 and TRBJ1-2; a weak D match, TRBD1 (5 bases). Germline V gene lookup returns CDR1 MNHNS and CDR2 SASEGT. V was cut by 8 bases and J by 4 bases, with 20 bases left in between. This CDR3 region has 15 residues. CDR3 nucleotides: TGTGCCAGCCTCAGGGCTCGGGATACGTTCTATGGCTACACCTTC. It codes for CASLRARDTFYGYTF.

V is TRBV7-2 and J is TRBJ1-1; D not certain. The CDR3 contains 12 residues. Trimming removed 3 bases from V and 1 base from J, with 3 bases in between. Germline V lookup: CDR1 SGHTA, CDR2 FQGNSA. CDR3 sequence: CASSFGNTEAFF. CDR3 DNA: TGTGCCAGCAGCTTCGGGAACACTGAAGCTTTCTTT.

The chain has TRBV7-8 and TRBJ2-2; 7 bases are shared with TRBD2. CDR3 length equals 17 residues. Germline V gene sequence: CDR1 SGHVS, CDR2 FQNEAQ. The V gene end was trimmed by 4 bases and the J gene end by 5 bases; junction bases not matched to a gene: 13. The CDR3 DNA follows: TGTGCCAGCAGCTCACTAGCGTTCCCCCCGGGGACCGGGGAGCTGTTTTTT. Encoded protein: CASSSLAFPPGTGELFF.

The chain combines TRBV6-6 with TRBJ2-3; 8 bases agree with TRBD2. The CDR3 runs 15 residues. Trimming at V came to 9 bases and at J to 2 bases, leaving 10 bases not matched to a gene. Germline CDR1 and CDR2: MNHNY and SVGAGI (reference sequence). CDR3 sequence reads: CASSDPSGPTDTQYF. The DNA for the CDR3 is TGTGCCAGTTCGGACCCTAGCGGGCCCACAGATACGCAGTATTTT.

The rearrangement links TRBV27 to TRBJ1-1; 7 bases agree with TRBD1. J lost 1 base, V lost 5 bases, and 7 bases had no gene match. Germline CDR1 reads MNHEY; CDR2 reads SMNVEV (reference sequence). The CDR3 loop spans 15 amino acids. The CDR3 sequence is CASSPKTGWNTEAFF. CDR3 in DNA: TGTGCCAGCAGTCCCAAGACAGGGTGGAACACTGAAGCTTTCTTT.

The gene calls are TRBV7-6 and TRBJ2-3, with 13 bases identical to TRBD2. CDR3 length equals 19 residues. The V and J ends lost 5 bases and 2 bases, in that order; junction bases with no gene match: 13. Looked up from germline, CDR1 is SGHVS and CDR2 is FNYEAQ. As DNA, the CDR3 is TGTGCCAGCAGCCGGGGGACTAGCGGGGACCCGTGGGCCACAGATACGCAGTATTTT. It codes for CASSRGTSGDPWATDTQYF.

In DNA form, the CDR3 reads TGTGCCAGCAGCTTGGAGGGAAACATTCAGTACTTC. It encodes CASSLEGNIQYF. The V call is TRBV11-3, the J call TRBJ2-4; D might be TRBD2 (6 bases). CDR3 length: 12 residues. Deletions cut 3 bases from V and 6 bases from J, with 6 bases between. CDR1 is SGHNT, CDR2 YENEEA, per germline.

This chain joins TRBV6-6 and TRBJ2-3, with a weak D call TRBD2 (7 bases). Between the trimmed V and J ends, which lost 10 bases and 8 bases, there was a span of 22 bases. Germline V CDR1 and CDR2: MNHNY, SVGAGI (reference sequence). This CDR3 spans 14 amino acids. The CDR3 here is CATREGPIQGTQYF. DNA for the CDR3: TGTGCCACCAGGGAGGGGCCGATACAGGGTACGCAGTATTTT.

On this clone itself: Different DNA sequences within this sample yield the same CDR3. V gene TRBV5-1 combines with J gene TRBJ2-1; 7 bases are shared with TRBD2. The V segment lost 2 bases and the J segment 3 bases; nucleotides outside the gene matches: 5. Germline V lookup: CDR1 SGHRS, CDR2 YFSETQ. The CDR3 runs 15 residues. The CDR3 reads CASSFGLADYNEQFF. CDR3 in DNA: TGCGCCAGCAGCTTTGGCCTAGCGGACTACAATGAGCAGTTCTTC.